This TCR beta chain was observed in a study of blood T cell repertoires in COVID-19. Study at large: The origin of the acute and convalescent COVID-19 samples was the United States, Italy and Spain.

As concerns this clone: At one boundary the junction diverges from the germline segment, which might be a read error.

Original handling: Amplification of reference gene primers provided the estimated nucleated cell counts. TCRdb's copy holds only in-frame clones and misses some; the assay was immunoSEQ multiplex PCR. That table gives V, J and clone size, and the DNA gave D and trimming. Of 45,000 or so clones detected, around 86% appear once; the ten largest clones hold less than 2.5%. The germline V gene has CDR1 SGHNT and CDR2 YYREEE (reference sequence). The CDR3 loop spans 14 amino acids. This receptor was obtained from a woman aged 55-70 years with acute or convalescent COVID-19. Sequencing was carried out using peripheral blood. The rearrangement joins TRBV5-4 to TRBJ1-4; 8 positions agree with TRBD1. CDR3 residues: CASSPGTGVNPGAF. In DNA, the CDR3 is TGTGCCAGCAGCCCCGGGACAGGCGTAAACCCCGGGGCCTTT.